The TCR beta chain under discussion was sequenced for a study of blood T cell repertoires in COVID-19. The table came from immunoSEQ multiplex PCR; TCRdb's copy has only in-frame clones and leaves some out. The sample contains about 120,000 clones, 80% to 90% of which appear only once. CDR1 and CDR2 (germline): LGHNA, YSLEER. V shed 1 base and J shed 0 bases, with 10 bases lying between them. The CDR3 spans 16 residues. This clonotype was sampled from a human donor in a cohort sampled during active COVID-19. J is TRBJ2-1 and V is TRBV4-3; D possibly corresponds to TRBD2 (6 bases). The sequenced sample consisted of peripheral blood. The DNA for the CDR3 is TGCGCCAGCAGCCAAGGTCTGGGAGGCTCCTACAATGAGCAGTTCTTC. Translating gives CASSQGLGGSYNEQFF.